These 27 T cell receptor beta chains came from one sample sequenced in a study of T cell responses to AZD1222 COVID-19 vaccine. Produced via immunoSEQ multiplex PCR; TCRdb's table is partial and in-frame only. The sample has some 84,000 clones, approximately 83% seen once. The specimen was peripheral blood, collected 28 days after the second AZD1222 dose. The receptors stem from an adult who received the AZD1222 COVID-19 vaccine.

This clone was seen once. The V and J genes are TRBV18 and TRBJ2-3; TRBD1 aligns across 9 bases. From germline, CDR1 is KGHSH and CDR2 LQKENI. V gave up 4 bases and J gave up 1 base; unmatched junction bases: 3. The CDR3 totals 15 residues. The CDR3 nucleotides read TGTGCCAGCTCACAAGGACAGGGGCGCACAGATACGCAGTATTTT. It is translated as CASSQGQGRTDTQYF.

The CDR3 DNA reads as TGTGCCACCAGTGATACAGGGGTAGAAACGACTAACTATGGGTTTACGAGCTACACCTTC. It specifies CATSDTGVETTNYGFTSYTF. The chain uses TRBV24-1 and TRBJ1-2, with 7 nucleotides matching TRBD1. The J segment lost 9 bases and the V segment lost 3 bases, leaving 27 bases of the junction unmatched. The CDR3 has 20 amino acids. Germline CDR1 and CDR2: KGHDR and SFDVKD.

The rearrangement joins TRBV6-1 to TRBJ1-6; D is uncertain. V was trimmed by 0 bases and J by 9 bases, leaving 3 bases between them. The CDR3 is 12 residues long. Germline V gene lookup returns CDR1 MNHNS and CDR2 SASEGT. CDR3 nucleotides: TGTGCCAGCAGTGAAGCCCGTTCACCCCTCCACTTT. The encoded protein is CASSEARSPLHF.

The chain joins TRBV5-4 to TRBJ1-2; 11 bases agree with TRBD1. Germline CDR1 is SGHNT and CDR2 is YYREEE (reference sequence). This CDR3 comprises 15 residues. Trimming cost V 0 bases and J 4 bases; bases outside gene matches: 2. In DNA, the CDR3 is TGTGCCAGCAGCTTGGGGGGACAGGGGGTCTATGGCTACACCTTC. Its protein is CASSLGGQGVYGYTF.

V usage is TRBV5-4 and J usage is TRBJ2-6; no firm D call. The CDR3 has 14 residues. Between the trimmed V and J ends, which lost 5 bases and 4 bases, there was a span of 10 bases. Germline CDR1 SGHNT, CDR2 YYREEE (reference sequence). CDR3 region: CASSPPSGANVLTF. The CDR3 DNA is TGTGCCAGCAGTCCTCCGTCAGGGGCCAACGTCCTGACTTTC. Full variable domain (outside the CDR3, taken from reference TRBV5-4 and TRBJ2-6): ETGVTQSPTHLIKTRGQQVTLRCSSQSGHNTVSWYQQALGQGPQFIFQYYREEENGRGNFPPRFSGLQFPNYSSELNVNALELDDSALYLCASSPPSGANVLTFGAGSRLTVL.

This chain joins TRBV5-1 and TRBJ2-5; D possibly corresponds to TRBD2 (5 bases). This CDR3 is 13 amino acids long. Trimming removed 4 bases from V and 6 bases from J, with 13 bases in between. CDR1 is SGHRS, CDR2 YFSETQ, per germline. CDR3 bases: TGCGCCAGCAGCATGGAGGTAGGGAAGACCCAGTACTTC. Translated, it gives CASSMEVGKTQYF.

In regard to this clone: The CDR3 does not close with the conserved phenylalanine or tryptophan, likely indicating a read error. The DNA is left out, because the CDR3 cannot be placed on it with certainty; the CDR3 is given as TCRdb lists it. CDR3 protein: CASSSPGWAGY. The chain recombines TRBV28 with TRBJ1-1; no check of the table's D call, TRBD1, against the DNA was made. The CDR3 is 11 residues long, ends included. Germline lookup yields CDR1 MDHEN and CDR2 SYDVKM.

J is TRBJ1-1 and V is TRBV2; D may be TRBD1 (6 bases). The CDR3 contains 13 residues. Trimming stripped 6 bases from V and 4 bases from J, with 12 bases between. Germline loops: CDR1 SNHLY, CDR2 FYNNEI. CDR3 protein: CASRGQMGTEAFF. The CDR3 bases are TGTGCCAGCAGGGGACAAATGGGCACTGAAGCTTTCTTT. The variable domain in full, completed from reference TRBV2 and TRBJ1-1, reads EPEVTQTPSHQVTQMGQEVILRCVPISNHLYFYWYRQILGQKVEFLVSFYNNEISEKSEIFDDQFSVERPDGSNFTLKIRSTKLEDSAMYFCASRGQMGTEAFFGQGTRLTVV.

This clone showed up many times. This chain links TRBV2 with TRBJ1-6; 9 positions agree with TRBD1. Germline V gene sequence: CDR1 SNHLY, CDR2 FYNNEI. V was pared by 4 bases and J by 10 bases, with 5 bases of the junction left unmatched. The CDR3 length is 14 residues. The chain's CDR3 is CASSAGQGGSPLHF. CDR3 in DNA: TGTGCCAGCAGTGCGGGACAGGGCGGCTCACCCCTCCACTTT.

The chain combines TRBV4-1 with TRBJ2-1; D is undetermined. Deletions cut 3 bases from V and 4 bases from J, with 7 bases between. The germline gives CDR1 MGHRA, CDR2 YSYEKL. The length of the CDR3 is 13 residues. The CDR3 DNA sequence: TGCGCCAGCAGCCAGAGGTGGTACAATGAGCAGTTCTTC. Translation gives CASSQRWYNEQFF.

The V and J genes are TRBV7-8 and TRBJ2-1; D may be TRBD2 (6 bases). The ends were cut back, 5 bases at V and 0 bases at J, with 20 bases in the middle. CDR1 and CDR2 from the germline V gene are SGHVS and FQNEAQ. This CDR3 comprises 18 residues. CDR3: CASSPVRGAYSSYNEQFF. The CDR3 DNA sequence: TGTGCCAGCAGCCCTGTACGCGGGGCGTACTCCTCCTACAATGAGCAGTTCTTC.

The chain carries TRBV25-1 and TRBJ2-2; 9 nucleotides match TRBD1. CDR1 MGHDK and CDR2 SYGVNS come from the germline V gene. After removal of 5 bases from V and 4 bases from J, the junction contained 5 bases not matched to a gene. This CDR3 spans 15 amino acids. CDR3 in DNA: TGTGCCAGCAGTAGGGGGGACAGGGCCACCGGGGAGCTGTTTTTT. This encodes CASSRGDRATGELFF.

This clone appeared once. CDR3: CASSLSRRNQPQHF. For the CDR3, the DNA is TGTGCCAGCAGTTTAAGCAGAAGGAATCAGCCCCAGCATTTT. The chain joins TRBV28 to TRBJ1-5; D unresolved. There are 14 residues in the CDR3. Per germline, CDR1 MDHEN and CDR2 SYDVKM. Trimming took off 2 bases at V and 4 bases at J, with 9 bases between the two ends. The entire variable domain, with the rest obtained from reference TRBV28 and TRBJ1-5, is as follows: DVKVTQSSRYLVKRTGEKVFLECVQDMDHENMFWYRQDPGLGLRLIYFSYDVKMKEKGDIPEGYSVSREKKERFSLILESASTNQTSMYLCASSLSRRNQPQHFGDGTRLSIL.

The rearrangement uses TRBV28 and TRBJ1-2; no reliable D call. Germline CDR1 reads MDHEN; CDR2 reads SYDVKM. The CDR3 sequence is 13 residues long. The V and J ends lost 3 bases and 6 bases respectively, with 11 bases between them. In nucleotides, the CDR3 is TGTGCCAGCAGTTTTCGCAGTTCCCATGGCTACACCTTC. Protein: CASSFRSSHGYTF.

V is TRBV12-3 or TRBV12-4 and J is TRBJ1-1, with 7 bases lining up with TRBD1. The CDR3 runs 12 residues. Trimming removed 6 bases from V and 5 bases from J; junction bases left unmatched: 3. CDR3 loop: CASSQQGTEAFF. The CDR3 region has the DNA TGTGCCAGCAGCCAACAGGGGACTGAAGCTTTCTTT.

The V gene is TRBV18, the J gene TRBJ1-5, with D hard to call. Germline CDR1 reads KGHSH; CDR2 reads LQKENI. This CDR3 comprises 15 residues. Trimming shortened V by 3 bases and J by 0 bases, and 9 bases separated the two germline ends. CDR3 sequence: CASSPELLSNQPQHF. The CDR3 DNA follows: TGTGCCAGCTCACCGGAACTCCTTAGCAATCAGCCCCAGCATTTT. The full variable domain, in which reference TRBV18 and TRBJ1-5 provide the parts outside the CDR3, is NAGVMQNPRHLVRRRGQEARLRCSPMKGHSHVYWYRQLPEEGLKFMVYLQKENIIDESGMPKERFSAEFPKEGPSILRIQQVVRGDSAAYFCASSPELLSNQPQHFGDGTRLSIL.

The rearrangement links TRBV10-1 to TRBJ1-5; TRBD1 matches at 8 bases. The V gene end was trimmed by 4 bases and the J gene end by 9 bases; junction bases not matched to a gene: 14. Germline CDR1 and CDR2: WNHNN and SYGVQD (reference sequence). CDR3 length: 16 residues. Written as DNA, the CDR3 is TGCGCCAGCAGTGTAGATGGACAGGGCATTTTTTGGCCCCAGCATTTT. The encoded protein is CASSVDGQGIFWPQHF.

V is TRBV6-5 and J is TRBJ1-3; a possible D gene is TRBD1 (5 bases). The V gene lost 2 bases and the J gene lost 0 bases, with 11 bases spanning the gap. CDR3 size: 16 residues. Germline values: CDR1 MNHEY, CDR2 SVGAGI. As DNA, the CDR3 is TGTGCCAGCAGTTACGAGGGGTTTGGCTCTGGAAACACCATATATTTT. Its translation: CASSYEGFGSGNTIYF.

The gene calls are TRBV2 and TRBJ1-2, with D possibly matching TRBD1 (6 bases). Germline-derived CDR1 and CDR2 are SNHLY and FYNNEI. The CDR3 runs 12 residues. V was cut by 5 bases and J by 4 bases, with 8 bases left in between. CDR3 sequence (DNA): TGTGCCAGCAGTATGGACAGCTATGGCTACACCTTC. It yields the protein CASSMDSYGYTF.

The chain is built from TRBV27 and TRBJ1-6; D is possibly TRBD1 (5 bases). Trimming left V 7 bases short and J 6 bases short, with 16 bases between. Germline lookup yields CDR1 MNHEY and CDR2 SMNVEV (reference sequence). The CDR3 has 15 residues. In DNA form, the CDR3 reads TGTGCCAGCACTCCCTTGGGGGGGGGTAATTCACCCCTCCACTTT. It encodes CASTPLGGGNSPLHF.

This chain links TRBV2 with TRBJ2-7; possibly TRBD2 for D (6 bases). This CDR3 is 15 amino acids long. V dropped 4 bases and J dropped 1 base, with 14 bases sitting between them. The germline V gene encodes CDR1 SNHLY and CDR2 FYNNEI. The CDR3 region is CASSVPDGRSYEQYF. The CDR3 region has the DNA TGTGCCAGCAGTGTTCCGGACGGGAGATCCTACGAGCAGTACTTC.

This rearrangement joins TRBV24-1 to TRBJ2-6, with D tentatively TRBD1 (6 bases). There are 17 residues in the CDR3. The germline V and J ends were trimmed by 3 bases and 3 bases, with 14 bases remaining between them. The germline CDR1 and CDR2 sequences are KGHDR and SFDVKD. CDR3 bases: TGTGCCACCAGTGATCCACAGGGTTTCGGTGGGGCCAACGTCCTGACTTTC. It specifies CATSDPQGFGGANVLTF.

V is TRBV11-3 and J is TRBJ2-6, with TRBD2 matching 8 bases. The CDR3 runs 15 residues. Germline trimming cut 5 bases from V and 3 bases from J; bases unmatched to any gene: 3. Germline V gene lookup returns CDR1 SGHNT and CDR2 YENEEA. CDR3 sequence: CASSPTSGGANVLTF. DNA of the CDR3: TGTGCCAGCAGCCCAACTAGCGGTGGGGCCAACGTCCTGACTTTC.

This chain connects TRBV7-2 to TRBJ1-3, with D unresolved. V gave up 0 bases and J gave up 0 bases, with 9 bases separating them. The CDR3 totals 16 residues. Germline assignment: CDR1 SGHTA and CDR2 FQGNSA. The DNA for the CDR3 is TGTGCCAGCAGCTTAGCCTTACTGAACTCTGGAAACACCATATATTTT. Amino acids: CASSLALLNSGNTIYF.

The V call is TRBV3-1 (or the pseudogene TRBV3-2), the J call TRBJ2-5, with D possibly TRBD1 on 6 matching bases. This CDR3 has 14 residues. V was pared by 0 bases and J by 3 bases, with 8 bases between. The germline V gene encodes CDR1 LGHDT and CDR2 YNNKEL (reference sequence). CDR3 protein: CASSQEWTEETQYF. Written as DNA, the CDR3 is TGTGCCAGCAGCCAAGAATGGACAGAAGAGACCCAGTACTTC.

This clone was seen only once. This sequence joins TRBV4-1 and TRBJ2-3, with 10 bases lining up with TRBD2. CDR1 MGHRA and CDR2 YSYEKL come from the germline V gene. V trimming: 4 bases; J trimming: 5 bases; junction bases outside the gene matches: 6. The length of the CDR3 is 15 residues. The CDR3 protein is CASSRAGTSVDTQYF. The CDR3 DNA is TGCGCCAGCAGCCGAGCCGGGACTAGCGTAGATACGCAGTATTTT.

This chain connects TRBV6-5 to TRBJ1-2; TRBD1 matches at 7 bases. Germline V gene sequence: CDR1 MNHEY, CDR2 SVGAGI. Losses at the gene ends were 0 bases for V and 4 bases for J; bases not matched to a gene: 5. This CDR3 has 15 residues. In DNA, the CDR3 is TGTGCCAGCAGTTACTCGGACAGGCGGGGCTATGGCTACACCTTC. Translating gives CASSYSDRRGYGYTF.